The clone carrying this T cell receptor beta chain showed up just a few times. Its specificity is unknown. The sample comes from a study of regulatory dendritic cells for organ transplantation. General study points: Memory T cells were less diverse than naive, with memory CD8+ most oligoclonal.

Sorted subsets were CFSE-labeled and cultured approximately 5 days with allogeneic dendritic cells. There are 15 residues in the CDR3. Per germline, CDR1 MNHNY and CDR2 SVGAGI (reference sequence). With 2 bases clipped from V and 0 bases from J, the junction kept 3 bases outside the gene matches. The data were produced by immunoSEQ multiplex PCR, yet TCRdb's version contains in-frame clones alone and is incomplete. The table lists about 4,200 clones, 45% to 70% of them singletons. The sequencing sample was made of memory CD8+ T cells from blood cultured with regulatory dendritic cells. The subset denotes: CD45RO+ memory T cells. The sequence was collected from a human donor in good health. The chain couples TRBV6-6 to TRBJ1-2; 7 bases are a match to TRBD1. The CDR3 sequence: CASSYGTAANYGYTF. CDR3 DNA: TGTGCCAGCAGTTACGGGACAGCAGCTAACTATGGCTACACCTTC.